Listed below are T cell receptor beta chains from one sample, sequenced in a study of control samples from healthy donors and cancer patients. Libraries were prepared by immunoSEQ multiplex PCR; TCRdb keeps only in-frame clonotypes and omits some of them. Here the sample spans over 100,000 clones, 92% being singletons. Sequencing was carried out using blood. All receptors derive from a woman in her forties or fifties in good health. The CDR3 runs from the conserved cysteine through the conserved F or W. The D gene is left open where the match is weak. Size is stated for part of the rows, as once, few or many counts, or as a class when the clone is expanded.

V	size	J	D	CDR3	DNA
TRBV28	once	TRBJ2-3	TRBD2	CASSLIPKTSATRRDTQYF	TGTGCCAGCAGTTTAATCCCCAAGACTAGCGCGACCCGGAGGGATACGCAGTATTTT
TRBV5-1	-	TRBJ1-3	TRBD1	CASSLGGGASGNTIYF	TGCGCCAGCAGCTTGGGAGGGGGCGCATCTGGAAACACCATATATTTT
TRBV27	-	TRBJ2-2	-	CASSFRGDWDTGELFF	TGTGCCAGCAGTTTTAGGGGAGATTGGGACACCGGGGAGCTGTTTTTT
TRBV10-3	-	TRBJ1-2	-	CAANDGTFYGYTF	TGTGCCGCCAACGACGGGACCTTCTATGGCTACACCTTC
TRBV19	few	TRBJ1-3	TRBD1	CASSMGQFSGNTIYF	TGTGCCAGTAGTATGGGACAGTTCTCTGGAAACACCATATATTTT
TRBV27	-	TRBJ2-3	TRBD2	CASSRYGSTSGRPTSTDTQYF	TGTGCCAGCAGTCGATACGGATCGACTAGCGGGAGGCCCACTAGCACAGATACGCAGTATTTT
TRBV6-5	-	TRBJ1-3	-	CASSLTPSSGNTIYF	TGTGCCAGCAGCCTCACACCAAGCTCTGGAAACACCATATATTTT
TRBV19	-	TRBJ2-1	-	CATGERVGEQFF	TGTGCCACGGGGGAGCGGGTTGGTGAGCAGTTCTTC
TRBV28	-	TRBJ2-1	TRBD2	CASSPRGLAGFAEQFF	TGTGCCAGCTCACCTAGGGGACTAGCGGGATTCGCGGAACAGTTCTTC
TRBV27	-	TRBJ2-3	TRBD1	CASTKSGGFGTQYF	TGTGCCAGCACCAAGTCAGGGGGTTTTGGTACGCAGTATTTT
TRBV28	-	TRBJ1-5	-	CASSFSNQPQHF	TGTGCCAGCAGTTTTAGCAATCAGCCCCAGCATTTT
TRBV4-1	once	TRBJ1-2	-	CASSQVGVTGYTF	TGCGCCAGCAGCCAAGTGGGGGTTACTGGCTACACCTTC
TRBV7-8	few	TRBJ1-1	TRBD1	CASSGDRGGTEAFF	TGTGCCAGCAGCGGAGACAGGGGCGGAACTGAAGCTTTCTTT
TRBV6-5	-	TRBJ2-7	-	CASSNRGTYEQYF	TGTGCCAGCAGTAACCGGGGGACCTACGAGCAGTACTTC
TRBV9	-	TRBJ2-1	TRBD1	CASSVGGRGIGNEQFF	TGTGCCAGCAGCGTAGGGGGCAGGGGGATAGGAAATGAGCAGTTCTTC
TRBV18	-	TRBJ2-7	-	CASSRDRRSPEQYF	TGTGCCAGCTCAAGAGACCGAAGGTCGCCCGAGCAGTACTTC
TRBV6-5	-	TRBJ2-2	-	CASIETGYTGELFF	TGTGCCAGCATCGAAACAGGGTACACCGGGGAGCTGTTTTTT
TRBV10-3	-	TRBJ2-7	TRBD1	CAISEPQNRGPGFF	TGTGCCATCAGTGAGCCGCAGAACAGGGGCCCTGGGTTCTTC
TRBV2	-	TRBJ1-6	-	CASSDWVTESSYNSPLHF	TGTGCCAGCAGTGATTGGGTAACCGAGAGCTCCTATAATTCACCCCTCCACTTT
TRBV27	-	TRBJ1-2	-	CASSEGWEANYGYTF	TGTGCCAGCAGTGAAGGGTGGGAGGCTAACTATGGCTACACCTTC
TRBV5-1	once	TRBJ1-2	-	CASSNYNGYTF	TGCGCCAGCAGCAATTACAATGGCTACACCTTC
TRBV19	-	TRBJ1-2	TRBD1	CASQSGQGFNYGYTF	TGTGCCAGCCAGTCGGGACAGGGATTTAACTATGGCTACACCTTC
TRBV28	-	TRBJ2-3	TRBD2	CASSWRAGVSDTQYF	TGTGCCAGCAGTTGGCGTGCGGGAGTCTCAGATACGCAGTATTTT
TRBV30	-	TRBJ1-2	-	CAWSGSGKYGYTF	TGTGCCTGGAGTGGTTCGGGGAAATATGGCTACACCTTC
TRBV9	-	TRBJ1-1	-	CASSPTRGRQLGAEAFF	TGTGCCAGCAGCCCCACCAGAGGGAGGCAACTAGGGGCTGAAGCTTTCTTT
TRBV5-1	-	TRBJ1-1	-	CASSWQGLGNTEAFF	TGCGCCAGCAGCTGGCAAGGTTTGGGGAACACTGAAGCTTTCTTT
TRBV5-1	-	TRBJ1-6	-	CASSSRGGTNSPLHF	TGCGCCAGCAGCTCCCGGGGGGGTACAAATTCACCCCTCCACTTT
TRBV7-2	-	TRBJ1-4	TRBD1	CASSSRGTGGEKLFF	TGTGCCAGCAGCTCACGCGGGACAGGAGGTGAAAAACTGTTTTTT
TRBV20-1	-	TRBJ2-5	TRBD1	CSASGGQGPQETQYF	TGCAGTGCTAGTGGGGGACAGGGCCCCCAAGAGACCCAGTACTTC
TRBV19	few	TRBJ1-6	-	CASSIGQLPLHF	TGTGCCAGTAGTATCGGACAGCTACCCCTCCACTTT
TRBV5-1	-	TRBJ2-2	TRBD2	CASTTLRTSGTNTGELFF	TGCGCCAGCACCACGCTCCGGACTAGCGGGACCAACACCGGGGAGCTGTTTTTT
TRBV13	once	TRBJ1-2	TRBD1	CASSLGVGHRDRGRYGYTF	TGTGCCAGCAGCTTAGGCGTTGGTCACCGAGACAGGGGTCGGTATGGCTACACCTTC
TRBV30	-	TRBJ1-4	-	CAWSVSQNGKLFF	TGTGCCTGGAGTGTAAGTCAGAACGGAAAACTGTTTTTT
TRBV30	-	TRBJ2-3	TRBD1	CAWSPPGTGLNTDTQYF	TGTGCCTGGAGTCCACCGGGGACAGGGTTAAACACAGATACGCAGTATTTT
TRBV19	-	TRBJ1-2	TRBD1	CASIRTGGGYTF	TGTGCCAGTATACGGACAGGGGGTGGCTACACCTTC
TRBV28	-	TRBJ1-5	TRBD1	CASTKRDRLSQPQHF	TGTGCCAGCACCAAGCGGGACAGGCTAAGTCAGCCCCAGCATTTT
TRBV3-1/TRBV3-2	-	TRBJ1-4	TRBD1	CASSRQGGGTNEKLFF	TGTGCCAGCAGCCGTCAGGGGGGGGGAACTAATGAAAAACTGTTTTTT
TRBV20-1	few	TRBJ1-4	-	CSAPGAEKLFF	TGCAGTGCCCCGGGGGCTGAAAAACTGTTTTTT
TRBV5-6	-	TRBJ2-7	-	CASSLGRGVYEQYF	TGTGCCAGCAGCTTGGGTAGAGGGGTCTACGAGCAGTACTTC
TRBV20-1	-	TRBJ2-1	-	CSASLTNEQFF	TGCAGTGCTAGTTTGACCAATGAGCAGTTCTTC
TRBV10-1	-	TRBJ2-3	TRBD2	CASSELLAGASTDTQYF	TGCGCCAGCAGTGAGCTTCTAGCGGGGGCCAGCACAGATACGCAGTATTTT
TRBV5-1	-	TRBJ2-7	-	CASSLVSSGGHYEQYF	TGCGCCAGCAGCTTGGTGTCGTCGGGGGGCCACTACGAGCAGTACTTC
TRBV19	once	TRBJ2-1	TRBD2	CASSRSSGIHNEQFF	TGTGCCAGTAGTAGGAGCAGCGGGATACACAATGAGCAGTTCTTC
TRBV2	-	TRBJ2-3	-	CASSRLVTDTQYF	TGTGCCAGCAGTCGTCTGGTTACAGATACGCAGTATTTT
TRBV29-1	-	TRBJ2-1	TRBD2	CSVATSGSRHNEQFF	TGCAGCGTTGCCACTAGCGGGAGTCGCCACAATGAGCAGTTCTTC
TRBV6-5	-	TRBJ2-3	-	CASNEGPAQYF	TGTGCCAGCAACGAGGGGCCAGCGCAGTATTTT
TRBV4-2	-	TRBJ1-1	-	CASSQLEARVF	TGTGCCAGCAGCCAATTGGAAGCTCGGGTCTTT
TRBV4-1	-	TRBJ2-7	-	CASSLRDRSYEQYF	TGCGCCAGCAGCTTGCGGGACAGATCCTACGAGCAGTACTTC
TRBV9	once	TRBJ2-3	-	CASSVVGRSSDTQYF	TGTGCCAGCAGCGTAGTTGGTAGAAGCTCTGATACGCAGTATTTT